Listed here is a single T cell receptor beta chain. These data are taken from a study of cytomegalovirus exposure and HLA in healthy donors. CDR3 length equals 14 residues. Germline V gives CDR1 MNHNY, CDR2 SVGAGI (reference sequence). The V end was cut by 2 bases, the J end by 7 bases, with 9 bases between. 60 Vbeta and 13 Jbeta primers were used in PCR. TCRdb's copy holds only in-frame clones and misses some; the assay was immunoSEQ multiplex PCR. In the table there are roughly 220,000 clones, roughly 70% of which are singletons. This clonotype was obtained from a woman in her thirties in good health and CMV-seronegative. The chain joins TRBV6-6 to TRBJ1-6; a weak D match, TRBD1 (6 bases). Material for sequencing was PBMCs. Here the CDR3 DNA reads TGTGCCAGCAGTTACGGGGGCCCGAATTCACCCCTCCACTTT. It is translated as CASSYGGPNSPLHF.